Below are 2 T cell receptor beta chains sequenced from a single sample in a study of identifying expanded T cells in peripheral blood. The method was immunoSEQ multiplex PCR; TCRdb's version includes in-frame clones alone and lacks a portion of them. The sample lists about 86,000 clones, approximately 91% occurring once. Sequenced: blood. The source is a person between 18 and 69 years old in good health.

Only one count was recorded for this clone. The CDR3 here is CASSQVFPGQNTEAFF. In nucleotides, the CDR3 is TGCGCCAGCAGCCAAGTCTTTCCGGGACAGAACACTGAAGCTTTCTTT. The chain carries TRBV4-1 and TRBJ1-1; D perhaps matches TRBD1 (6 bases). The CDR3 extends over 16 amino acids. Germline CDR1 and CDR2: MGHRA and YSYEKL. V dropped 1 base and J dropped 1 base, with 13 bases sitting between them.

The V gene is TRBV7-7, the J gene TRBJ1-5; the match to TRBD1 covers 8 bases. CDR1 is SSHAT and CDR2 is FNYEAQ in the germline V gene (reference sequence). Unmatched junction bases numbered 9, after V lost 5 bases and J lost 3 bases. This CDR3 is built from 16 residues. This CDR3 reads CASSRDRMTYNQPQHF. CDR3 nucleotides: TGTGCCAGCAGCCGGGACAGGATGACATACAATCAGCCCCAGCATTTT.